The T cell receptor beta chain described here comes from a study of blood T cell repertoires in COVID-19. Study context: T cells, B-cell-depleted T cells, or PBMCs provided the cDNA or gDNA that served as material.

How the authors handled the data: By means of reference gene primer amplification, nucleated cell counts were estimated. Generated by immunoSEQ multiplex PCR, the TCRdb table keeps only in-frame clones and is missing some. V, J and clone size are those of that table, while D and trimming were read from the DNA. The sample lists hundreds of thousands of clones, approximately 85% occurring once. CDR1 SQVTM and CDR2 ANQGSEA come from the germline V gene. This CDR3 contains 14 residues. Participants' own reports of clinical history determined their cohort assignment. Among Cohort 3 donors, those recovered had two negative PCRs, clearance, or symptom resolution. A remark on this clone: Relative to the germline gene, one junction end is altered; a read error may explain this.

This receptor was taken from a woman in her forties or fifties who had recovered from COVID-19. The material sequenced was PBMCs or T cells enriched from blood (not recorded which). The chain couples TRBV29-1 to TRBJ1-2; weak D call: TRBD1 (5 bases). CDR3 nucleotide sequence: TGCAACGTTGTCTTTTTGGACACGTCATATGGCTACACCTTC. Its protein product is CNVVFLDTSYGYTF.